The clone carrying this T cell receptor (beta chain) was detected once. CDR3 size: 14 residues. Germline V lookup: CDR1 MNHEY, CDR2 SVGAGI. The V end was cut by 0 bases, the J end by 7 bases, with 12 bases between. As processed by the authors: Using reference gene primer amplification, nucleated cell counts were estimated. Generated by immunoSEQ multiplex PCR, the TCRdb table keeps only in-frame clones and is missing some. V and J calls and clone size are those listed in that table; D and trimming were worked out from the DNA. The sample has 45,000 to 55,000 clones, 80% to 90% seen once; the top ten hold 7% to 10%. The sample comes from a study of blood T cell repertoires in COVID-19.

Input material: peripheral blood. This TCR was sampled from a man aged 45-60 years with active COVID-19. The chain is built from TRBV6-5 and TRBJ1-2, with D hard to call. The CDR3, as DNA: TGTGCCAGCAGTTACTCGGTCCTAGTGGGTGGCTACACCTTC. Protein sequence: CASSYSVLVGGYTF.